The source of this T cell receptor (beta chain) is a study of T-cell memory formation after mild COVID-19. The study, taken as a whole, reports: CD4/CD8 balance held among clones contracting day 15 to 85, and later expanders leaned CD4+.

Constant-segment primers were used for 5'RACE, and the resulting TCR alpha and TCR beta cDNA libraries carried sample barcodes and UMIs. TCRdb re-derived calls from the 5' RACE reads in MiXCR, one entry per CDR3 protein. This sample has around 390,000 distinct CDR3 sequences, with roughly 15% found just once. As regards this clonotype: Its specificity is unknown.

This clonotype was obtained from a young man who had mild COVID-19 (a few samples of this study predate the infection). Cell type and time point are not known. Sequenced: PBMCs or a T cell subset sorted from them (not recorded which).

The CDR3 protein is CASTDSLNFQETQYF. CDR3 DNA sequence: TGTGCCAGCACGGACAGTCTTAATTTCCAAGAGACCCAGTACTTC. V usage is TRBV7-6 and J usage is TRBJ2-5; maybe TRBD1 (6 bases). Trimming left V 7 bases short and J 1 base short, with 16 bases between. From germline, CDR1 is SGHVS and CDR2 FNYEAQ. This CDR3 is built from 15 residues.